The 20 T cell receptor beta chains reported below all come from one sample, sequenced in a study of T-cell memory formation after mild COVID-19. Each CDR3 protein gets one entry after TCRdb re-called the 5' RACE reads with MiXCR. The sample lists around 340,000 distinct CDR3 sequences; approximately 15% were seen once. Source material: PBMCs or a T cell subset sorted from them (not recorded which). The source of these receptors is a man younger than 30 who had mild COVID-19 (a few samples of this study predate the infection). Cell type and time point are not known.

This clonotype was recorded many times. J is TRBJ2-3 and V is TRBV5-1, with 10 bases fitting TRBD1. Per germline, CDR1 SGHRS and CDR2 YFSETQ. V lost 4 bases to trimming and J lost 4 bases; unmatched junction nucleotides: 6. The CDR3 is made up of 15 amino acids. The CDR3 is CASSPGTGDSDTQYF. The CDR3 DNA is TGCGCCAGCAGCCCCGGGACAGGGGACTCAGATACGCAGTATTTT.

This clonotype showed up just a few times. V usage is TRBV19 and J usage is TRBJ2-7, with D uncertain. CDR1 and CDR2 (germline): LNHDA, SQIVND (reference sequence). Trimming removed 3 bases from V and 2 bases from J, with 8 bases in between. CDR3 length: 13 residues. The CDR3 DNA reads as TGTGCCAGTAGTATGGGCAGGACCTACGAGCAGTACTTC. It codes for CASSMGRTYEQYF.

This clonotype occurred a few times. The CDR3, as DNA: TGTGCCACCAGTGATTTGAAGGGCCGTATTCCCGGGGAGCTGTTTTTT. Translated, it gives CATSDLKGRIPGELFF. The chain carries TRBV24-1 and TRBJ2-2; no clear D gene. Trimming took off 0 bases at V and 6 bases at J, with 13 bases between the two ends. Germline V gene data show CDR1 as KGHDR and CDR2 as SFDVKD. CDR3 length equals 16 residues.

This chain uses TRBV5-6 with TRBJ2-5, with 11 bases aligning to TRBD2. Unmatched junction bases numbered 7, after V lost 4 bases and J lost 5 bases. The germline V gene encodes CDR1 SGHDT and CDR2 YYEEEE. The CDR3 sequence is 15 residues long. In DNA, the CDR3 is TGTGCCAGCAGCCTCCAGACTAGCGGGGATGAGACCCAGTACTTC. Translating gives CASSLQTSGDETQYF.

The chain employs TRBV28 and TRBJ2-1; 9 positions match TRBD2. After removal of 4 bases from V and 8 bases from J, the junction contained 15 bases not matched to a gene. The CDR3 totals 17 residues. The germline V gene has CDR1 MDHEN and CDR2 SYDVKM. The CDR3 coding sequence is TGTGCCAGCAGTTCCACCTTAAGGCGGGGGGGCGAGGATGAGCAGTTCTTC. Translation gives CASSSTLRRGGEDEQFF.

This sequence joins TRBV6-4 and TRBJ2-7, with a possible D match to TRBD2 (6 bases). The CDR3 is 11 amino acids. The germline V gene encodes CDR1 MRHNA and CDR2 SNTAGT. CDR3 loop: CASSEGCGGGV. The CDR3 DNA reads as TGTGCCAGCAGTGAGGGTTGTGGGGGAGGCGTC.

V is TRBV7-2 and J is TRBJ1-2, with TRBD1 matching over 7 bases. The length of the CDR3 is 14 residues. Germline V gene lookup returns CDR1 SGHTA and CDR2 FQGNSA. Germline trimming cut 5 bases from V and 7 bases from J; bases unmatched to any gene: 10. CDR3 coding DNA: TGTGCCAGCAGCCGGCGCGGACAGGATGTTGGCTACACCTTC. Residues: CASSRRGQDVGYTF. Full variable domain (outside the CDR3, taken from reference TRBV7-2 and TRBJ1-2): GAGVSQSPSNKVTEKGKDVELRCDPISGHTALYWYRQSLGQGLEFLIYFQGNSAPDKSGLPSDRFSAERTGGSVSTLTIQRTQQEDSAVYLCASSRRGQDVGYTFGSGTRLTVV.

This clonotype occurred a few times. This chain's CDR3 is CASSEGTSGAESTQYF. CDR3 bases: TGTGCCAGCAGCGAAGGGACTAGCGGGGCGGAGTCGACCCAGTACTTC. V usage is TRBV9 and J usage is TRBJ2-5; 13 bases fit TRBD2. Germline V gene data show CDR1 as SGDLS and CDR2 as YYNGEE. V dropped 3 bases and J dropped 7; count of bases not matched to a gene: 9. The CDR3 covers 16 residues.

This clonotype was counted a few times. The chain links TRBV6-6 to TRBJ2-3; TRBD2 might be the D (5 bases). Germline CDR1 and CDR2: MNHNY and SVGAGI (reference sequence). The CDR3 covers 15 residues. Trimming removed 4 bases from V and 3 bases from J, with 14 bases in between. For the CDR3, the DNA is TGTGCCAGCAGTTTTCCCCACCCGGGGACAGATACGCAGTATTTT. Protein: CASSFPHPGTDTQYF.

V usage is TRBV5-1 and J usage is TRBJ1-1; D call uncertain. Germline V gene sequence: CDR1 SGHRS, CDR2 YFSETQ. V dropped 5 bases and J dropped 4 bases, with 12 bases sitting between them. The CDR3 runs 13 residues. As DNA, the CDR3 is TGCGCCAGCAGATTTGCTCAGAGCACTGAAGCTTTCTTT. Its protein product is CASRFAQSTEAFF. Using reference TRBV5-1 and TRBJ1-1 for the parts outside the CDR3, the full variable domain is KAGVTQTPRYLIKTRGQQVTLSCSPISGHRSVSWYQQTPGQGLQFLFEYFSETQRNKGNFPGRFSGRQFSNSRSEMNVSTLELGDSALYLCASRFAQSTEAFFGQGTRLTVV.

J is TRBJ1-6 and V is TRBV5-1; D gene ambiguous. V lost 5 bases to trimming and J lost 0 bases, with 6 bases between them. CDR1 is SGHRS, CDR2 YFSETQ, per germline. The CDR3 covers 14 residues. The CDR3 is CASRQSSYNSPLHF. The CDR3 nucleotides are TGCGCCAGCAGACAGAGCTCCTATAATTCACCCCTCCACTTT.

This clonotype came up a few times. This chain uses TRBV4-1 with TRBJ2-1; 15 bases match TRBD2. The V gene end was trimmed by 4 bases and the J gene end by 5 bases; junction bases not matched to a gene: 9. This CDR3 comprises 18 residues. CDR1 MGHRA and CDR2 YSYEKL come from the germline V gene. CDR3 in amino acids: CASSRKGLAGGPDNEQFF. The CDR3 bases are TGCGCCAGCAGCCGAAAAGGACTAGCGGGGGGGCCGGACAATGAGCAGTTCTTC.

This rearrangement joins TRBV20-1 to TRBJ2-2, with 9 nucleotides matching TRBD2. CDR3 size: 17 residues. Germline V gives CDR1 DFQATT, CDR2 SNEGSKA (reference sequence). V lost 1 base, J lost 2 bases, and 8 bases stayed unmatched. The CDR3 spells CSARVPSGVPNTGELFF. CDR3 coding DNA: TGCAGTGCTAGAGTTCCTAGCGGGGTGCCAAACACCGGGGAGCTGTTTTTT.

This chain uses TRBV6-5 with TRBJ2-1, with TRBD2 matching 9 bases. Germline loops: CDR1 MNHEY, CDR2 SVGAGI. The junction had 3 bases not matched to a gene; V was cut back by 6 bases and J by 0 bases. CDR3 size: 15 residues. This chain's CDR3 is CASRAGGVSYNEQFF. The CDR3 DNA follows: TGTGCCAGCAGAGCGGGGGGCGTCTCCTACAATGAGCAGTTCTTC.

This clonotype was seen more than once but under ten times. The CDR3: CASSFRGWGIGDSETQYF. The DNA of the CDR3 is TGTGCCAGCAGCTTTAGGGGGTGGGGTATCGGAGATTCGGAGACCCAGTACTTC. The rearrangement links TRBV7-6 to TRBJ2-5, with D perhaps matching TRBD1 (6 bases). Per the germline V gene, CDR1 is SGHVS and CDR2 is FNYEAQ. Trimming shortened V by 3 bases and J by 5 bases, and 25 bases separated the two germline ends. The CDR3 has 18 amino acids. Combining the CDR3 with reference TRBV7-6 and TRBJ2-5 gives the whole variable domain GAGVSQSPRYKVTKRGQDVALRCDPISGHVSLYWYRQALGQGPEFLTYFNYEAQQDKSGLPNDRFSAERPEGSISTLTIQRTEQRDSAMYRCASSFRGWGIGDSETQYFGPGTRLLVL.

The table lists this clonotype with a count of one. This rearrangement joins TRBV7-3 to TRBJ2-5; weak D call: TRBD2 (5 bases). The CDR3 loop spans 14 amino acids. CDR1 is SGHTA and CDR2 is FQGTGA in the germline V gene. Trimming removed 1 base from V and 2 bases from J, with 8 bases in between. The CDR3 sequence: CASSLNGLQETQYF. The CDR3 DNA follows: TGTGCCAGCAGCTTAAACGGACTGCAAGAGACCCAGTACTTC.

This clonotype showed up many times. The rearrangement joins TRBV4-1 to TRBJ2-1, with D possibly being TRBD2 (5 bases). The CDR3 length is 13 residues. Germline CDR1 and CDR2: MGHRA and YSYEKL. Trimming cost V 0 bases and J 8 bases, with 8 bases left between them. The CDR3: CASSQEGAYEQFF. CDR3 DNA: TGCGCCAGCAGCCAAGAGGGAGCTTATGAGCAGTTCTTC.

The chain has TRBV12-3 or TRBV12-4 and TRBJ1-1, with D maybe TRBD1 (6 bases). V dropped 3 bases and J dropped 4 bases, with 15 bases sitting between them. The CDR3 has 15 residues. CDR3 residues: CASSLYSGVSTEAFF. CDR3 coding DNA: TGTGCCAGCAGTTTGTACTCAGGGGTTAGCACTGAAGCTTTCTTT.

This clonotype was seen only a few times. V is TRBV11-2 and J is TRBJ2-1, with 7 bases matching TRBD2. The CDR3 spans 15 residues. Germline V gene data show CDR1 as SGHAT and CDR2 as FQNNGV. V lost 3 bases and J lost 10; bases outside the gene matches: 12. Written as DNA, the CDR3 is TGTGCCAGCAGCTTTAGCGGGTCTGTGGCCGGGGAGCAGTTCTTC. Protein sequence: CASSFSGSVAGEQFF.

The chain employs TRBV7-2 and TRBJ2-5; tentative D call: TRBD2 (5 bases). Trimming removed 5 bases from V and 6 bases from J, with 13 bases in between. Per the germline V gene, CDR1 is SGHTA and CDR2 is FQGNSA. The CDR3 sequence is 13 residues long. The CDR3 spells CASSPLLDKTQYF. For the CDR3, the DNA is TGTGCCAGCAGCCCTTTACTAGACAAGACCCAGTACTTC. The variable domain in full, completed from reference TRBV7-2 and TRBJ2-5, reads GAGVSQSPSNKVTEKGKDVELRCDPISGHTALYWYRQSLGQGLEFLIYFQGNSAPDKSGLPSDRFSAERTGGSVSTLTIQRTQQEDSAVYLCASSPLLDKTQYFGPGTRLLVL.